This T cell receptor (beta chain) is from a study of tumor-infiltrating lymphocytes in primary liver carcinoma. Across the study: Patients, male and female, were 30 to 69 years old. Per sample, productive TCRbeta reads numbered roughly 3.5 to 7.13 million, similar across tissue types.

TCR beta cDNA was reverse-transcribed from about 500 ng of total RNA. The reaction used a constant-region primer and ProtoScript II reverse transcriptase. It was through three nested multiplex PCR rounds of slightly modified ARM-PCR that TCR beta libraries arose. TRBV1-TRBV30 forward and Cbeta reverse primers drove the first two roughly 10-cycle rounds. Each CDR3 protein gets one entry after TCRdb re-called the multiplex PCR reads with MiXCR. The table includes 55,000 to 65,000 distinct CDR3 sequences, less than 85% detected once. Total RNA and DNA came together from around 20-30 mg of bulk tissue without cell sorting. Concerning this clonotype: A much larger clone is a single base away; this may be a read error. Since no conserved phenylalanine or tryptophan closes the CDR3, a read error is the likely cause.

Germline values: CDR1 WSHSY, CDR2 SAAADI. This CDR3 is 11 amino acids long. The rearrangement uses TRBV10-2 and TRBJ2-3; D is undetermined. Sequencing was carried out using liver tumor tissue from sampling region 2. Subset: tumor region T2, inferior pole. The receptor was derived from a man in his forties or fifties with primary liver carcinoma and hepatitis B virus infection. In DNA, the CDR3 is TGCGCCGGCAGACACACAGATACGCAGTATCTT. This sequence encodes CAGRHTDTQYL.